This T cell receptor beta chain is from a study of response to subunit inactivated influenza vaccine (dated by TCRdb to the late 2010s). Background for the entire study: To follow how T cells responded to a trivalent subunit inactivated influenza vaccine, the researchers relied on deep quantitative profiling of the T cell receptor repertoire. What the study reported, not specific to this receptor: According to the authors, only a limited number of new T cells may be recruited by each seasonal influenza vaccination.

Note on this clonotype: Its specific antigen is unknown. It has no much larger one-base neighbor in the sample; base qualities were not kept.

Libraries were constructed by RT-PCR. The sequencing machine was an Illumina HiSeq 2500. TCRdb reprocessed the public reads (quality trimming at Q25 with fastp, clone calling with MiXCR) and kept in-frame beta chains. Rows matching on CDR3 protein sequence are summarized as one entry with the most common DNA and genes. The sample has hundreds of thousands of distinct CDR3 sequences on record, 14% of them singletons. Clones ranked in the top ten supply about 7.6% of the sample. After removal of 5 bases from V and 6 bases from J, the junction retains 9 bases not matched to a gene. Reading the germline V gene gives CDR1 LGHNA and CDR2 YSLEER. The CDR3 sequence holds 15 residues, the cysteine and phenylalanine included. CDR3 DNA is the only sequence kept; it has 45 bases, read in frame from the first base.

The rearranged segments are TRBV4-3 and TRBJ2-2; 7 central nucleotides agree with TRBD1. Sequenced material: PBMCs from blood, taken 14 to 15 days before vaccination. This TCR was sampled from a middle-aged man who received an inactivated influenza vaccine. Donor details come from another sample of the same person, matched by shared clones. The CDR3 here reads CASSSTGISPGELFF. The DNA sequence follows: TGCGCCAGCAGCTCGACAGGGATTAGTCCCGGGGAGCTGTTTTTT.